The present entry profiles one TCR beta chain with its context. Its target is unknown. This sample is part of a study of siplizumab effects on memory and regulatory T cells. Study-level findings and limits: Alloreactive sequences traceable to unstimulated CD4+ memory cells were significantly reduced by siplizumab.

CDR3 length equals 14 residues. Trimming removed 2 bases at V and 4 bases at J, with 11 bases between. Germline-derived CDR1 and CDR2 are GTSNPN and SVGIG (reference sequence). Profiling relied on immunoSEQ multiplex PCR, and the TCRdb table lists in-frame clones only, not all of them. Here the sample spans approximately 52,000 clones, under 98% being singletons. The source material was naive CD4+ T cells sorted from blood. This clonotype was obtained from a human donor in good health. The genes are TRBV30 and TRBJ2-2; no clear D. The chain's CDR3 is CAWSLGSGTGELFF. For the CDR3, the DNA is TGTGCCTGGAGTCTAGGCAGTGGCACCGGGGAGCTGTTTTTT. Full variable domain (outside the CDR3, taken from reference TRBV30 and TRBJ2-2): SQTIHQWPATLVQPVGSPLSLECTVEGTSNPNLYWYRQAAGRGLQLLFYSVGIGQISSEVPQNLSASRPQDRQFILSSKKLLLSDSGFYLCAWSLGSGTGELFFGEGSRLTVL.